This passage covers 31 T cell receptor beta chains from one sample sequenced in a study of Ad26.COV2.S vaccination and SARS-CoV-2 variants. The assay was immunoSEQ multiplex PCR, and TCRdb's table has in-frame clones only and misses some. The sample has about 400,000 clones, 80% to 90% seen once. Treatment here: about 20 received Ad26.COV2.S at low or high dose, single or two shots; 5 received placebo; per-sample allocation not given. Sampling happened 63 days after the first vaccine or placebo injection. The material sequenced was peripheral blood, taken in a trial of Ad26.COV2.S vaccine versus placebo. The source is a person aged 18-65 years who received the Ad26.COV2.S COVID-19 vaccine or a placebo.

The gene calls are TRBV7-9 and TRBJ2-7, with D uncertain. Per germline, CDR1 SEHNR and CDR2 FQNEAQ (reference sequence). The CDR3 has 13 amino acids. The ends were cut back, 5 bases at V and 3 bases at J, with 11 bases in the middle. Here the CDR3 reads CASSLSNRYEQYF. The DNA of the CDR3 is TGTGCCAGCAGCCTTTCCAACCGCTACGAGCAGTACTTC.

V is TRBV27 and J is TRBJ1-6, with no clear D. Germline V gene sequence: CDR1 MNHEY, CDR2 SMNVEV (reference sequence). The CDR3 covers 13 residues. V lost 7 bases and J lost 5, with 9 bases in between. CDR3 in amino acids: CASKRQDNSPLHF. CDR3 DNA: TGTGCCAGCAAGCGGCAAGATAATTCACCCCTCCACTTT.

The chain employs TRBV5-4 and TRBJ2-1; D unresolved. Between the trimmed V and J ends, which lost 3 bases and 4 bases, there was a span of 8 bases. The CDR3 length is 13 residues. Per the germline V gene, CDR1 is SGHNT and CDR2 is YYREEE (reference sequence). This chain's CDR3 is CASSSGSYNEQFF. The CDR3 DNA is TGTGCCAGCAGCTCCGGGTCGTACAATGAGCAGTTCTTC.

The chain uses TRBV18 and TRBJ2-7; D is perhaps TRBD1 (6 bases). The germline V and J ends were trimmed by 1 base and 3 bases, with 13 bases remaining between them. The germline CDR1 and CDR2 sequences are KGHSH and LQKENI. CDR3 length: 15 residues. This CDR3 is CASSPRGGSIYEQYF. The CDR3 nucleotides are TGTGCCAGCTCACCACGAGGGGGTTCGATCTACGAGCAGTACTTC.

V and J are TRBV7-2 and TRBJ1-1, with unresolved D. The CDR3 consists of 15 residues. Germline V gives CDR1 SGHTA, CDR2 FQGNSA. Deletions cut 5 bases from V and 8 bases from J, with 21 bases between. The CDR3 loop reads CASSRRSSVTREAFF. DNA for the CDR3: TGTGCCAGCAGCCGCCGTTCTTCGGTGACCAGGGAAGCTTTCTTT.

This chain uses TRBV9 with TRBJ2-3; TRBD1 or TRBD2 may be the D gene (5 bases each). V was shortened by 1 base and J by 6 bases, with 9 bases between the two germline ends. This CDR3 contains 13 residues. Germline assignment: CDR1 SGDLS and CDR2 YYNGEE. The CDR3 loop is CASSVIGADTQYF. In DNA, the CDR3 is TGTGCCAGCAGCGTAATCGGGGCGGATACGCAGTATTTT.

The chain has TRBV27 and TRBJ2-1; no reliable D call. The CDR3 loop spans 16 amino acids. V gave up 2 bases and J gave up 0 bases, with 11 bases separating them. Per germline, CDR1 MNHEY and CDR2 SMNVEV (reference sequence). DNA of the CDR3: TGTGCCAGCAGTTTAGAGGTCCTCAGCTCCTACAATGAGCAGTTCTTC. Protein: CASSLEVLSSYNEQFF.

The V and J genes are TRBV27 and TRBJ1-1, with D possibly matching TRBD1 (5 bases). Per the germline V gene, CDR1 is MNHEY and CDR2 is SMNVEV (reference sequence). CDR3 size: 15 residues. V was pared by 6 bases and J by 1 base, with 15 bases between. In nucleotides, the CDR3 is TGTGCCAGCAGCAACGTAGGGACGGGGAACACTGAAGCTTTCTTT. Its protein is CASSNVGTGNTEAFF.

This sequence joins TRBV6-4 and TRBJ2-6, with D perhaps given as TRBD1 or TRBD2 (6 bases each). V dropped 0 bases and J dropped 0 bases, with 15 bases sitting between them. Germline V gives CDR1 MRHNA, CDR2 SNTAGT. This CDR3 region has 19 residues. The CDR3: CASSDSGVGGGSGANVLTF. CDR3 nucleotides: TGTGCCAGCAGTGACTCGGGTGTCGGAGGGGGCTCTGGGGCCAACGTCCTGACTTTC.

In this sample, this clone turned up a few times. This CDR3 is also generated by other DNA sequences in the sample. CDR3 in DNA: TGTGCCAGCAGCTTAGGTGAGCAGTTCTTC. This codes for CASSLGEQFF. The gene calls are TRBV7-9 and TRBJ2-1; no definite D call. CDR1 and CDR2 (germline): SEHNR, FQNEAQ (reference sequence). This CDR3 contains 10 residues. With 1 base removed from V and 9 bases from J, the gap between germline ends came to 1 base.

The J gene is TRBJ2-7, the V gene TRBV12-5, with 11 bases aligning to TRBD2. CDR3 length equals 17 residues. The trim removed 2 bases at V and 1 base at J, leaving 7 bases unmatched. CDR1 is LGHNT and CDR2 is FRNRAP in the germline V gene. Here the CDR3 DNA reads TGTGCTAGTGGTTTGTTTCTGGCTAGCGGGAGGTCCTACGAGCAGTACTTC. It translates to CASGLFLASGRSYEQYF.

The chain recombines TRBV5-1 with TRBJ2-7; D ambiguous. This CDR3 has 11 amino acids. Germline CDR1 is SGHRS and CDR2 is YFSETQ. The germline V and J ends were trimmed by 3 bases and 2 bases, with 3 bases remaining between them. CDR3 in amino acids: CASSWTYEQYF. CDR3 in DNA: TGCGCCAGCAGCTGGACCTACGAGCAGTACTTC.

This clone appeared a few times. This chain links TRBV2 with TRBJ2-7, with TRBD1 matching 7 bases. Germline CDR1 and CDR2: SNHLY and FYNNEI. The CDR3 sequence is 15 residues long. V shed 1 base, J shed 4 bases, and the junction held 7 bases outside the gene matches. The CDR3 loop is CASSEGQGVFYEQYF. The CDR3 nucleotides are TGTGCCAGCAGTGAAGGACAGGGTGTATTTTACGAGCAGTACTTC.

This clone is a singleton in its sample. The chain joins TRBV7-9 to TRBJ1-1; 8 bases align to TRBD1. Germline trimming cut 3 bases from V and 10 bases from J; bases unmatched to any gene: 10. The CDR3 contains 14 residues. The germline V gene has CDR1 SEHNR and CDR2 FQNEAQ (reference sequence). The CDR3 is CASSFPRTGQGAFF. CDR3 sequence (DNA): TGTGCCAGCAGCTTCCCAAGAACCGGACAGGGAGCTTTCTTT.

This rearrangement joins TRBV13 to TRBJ2-2; tentatively, D is TRBD1 or TRBD2 (5 bases each). V lost 5 bases to trimming and J lost 6 bases, with 25 bases between them. This CDR3 has 18 residues. Germline V CDR1 and CDR2: PRHDT, FYEKMQ (reference sequence). In DNA, the CDR3 is TGTGCCAGCAGCCTACTATCAAGGGGCCCCGAGGGGTCCGGGGAGCTGTTTTTT. It codes for CASSLLSRGPEGSGELFF.

The J gene is TRBJ1-1, the V gene TRBV25-1; 7 positions match TRBD1. This CDR3 has 12 residues. In germline, CDR1 is MGHDK, CDR2 SYGVNS. V lost 8 bases to trimming and J lost 2 bases; unmatched junction nucleotides: 2. DNA of the CDR3: TGTGCCAGCCGGGACAGAAACACTGAAGCTTTCTTT. It translates to CASRDRNTEAFF.

The chain links TRBV5-1 to TRBJ1-1; no definite D call. Germline lookup yields CDR1 SGHRS and CDR2 YFSETQ. The CDR3 has 13 amino acids. The germline V and J ends were trimmed by 0 bases and 6 bases, with 9 bases remaining between them. The CDR3: CASSLVPSSEAFF. CDR3 nucleotides: TGCGCCAGCAGCTTGGTTCCCAGCTCTGAAGCTTTCTTT.

This clone was recorded only once. This chain connects TRBV6-6 to TRBJ1-2; no firm D call. CDR1 is MNHNY and CDR2 is SVGAGI in the germline V gene (reference sequence). The CDR3 spans 13 residues. Trimming cost V 8 bases and J 4 bases, with 14 bases left between them. The CDR3 DNA is TGTGCCAGCCACGACCGGTTACTCTATGGCTACACCTTC. Its translation: CASHDRLLYGYTF.

The genes are TRBV5-1 and TRBJ2-3; D is perhaps TRBD1 (6 bases). The CDR3 extends over 15 amino acids. Germline V gives CDR1 SGHRS, CDR2 YFSETQ. Between the trimmed V and J ends, which lost 3 bases and 0 bases, there was a span of 11 bases. The DNA of the CDR3 is TGCGCCAGCAGCTCGGGGACATCTAGCACAGATACGCAGTATTTT. Amino acid sequence: CASSSGTSSTDTQYF.

Comment on this clone: One junction end disagrees with the germline gene, perhaps due to a read error. This rearrangement joins TRBV3-1 (or the pseudogene TRBV3-2) to TRBJ1-1; D remains ambiguous. Germline CDR1 and CDR2: LGHDT and YNNKEL (reference sequence). CDR3 length: 13 amino acids. The CDR3 sequence is CSKDVTPGTEAFF. CDR3 nucleotide sequence: TGCTCTAAGGACGTCACGCCGGGCACTGAAGCTTTCTTT.

This clone was seen a few times. The chain combines TRBV19 with TRBJ1-5, with 8 bases that match TRBD1. Per the germline V gene, CDR1 is LNHDA and CDR2 is SQIVND (reference sequence). The trim removed 3 bases at V and 0 bases at J, leaving 4 bases unmatched. This CDR3 region has 16 residues. DNA of the CDR3: TGTGCCAGTAGTATTGGACAGGGTCTTAGCAATCAGCCCCAGCATTTT. Its protein is CASSIGQGLSNQPQHF.

Regarding this clone: One end of the junction fails to match germline, which may point to a read error. This chain links TRBV18 with TRBJ2-7; D might be TRBD1 or TRBD2, each matching 6 bases. Germline V CDR1 and CDR2: KGHSH, LQKENI. This CDR3 has 13 residues. The CDR3 region has the DNA TGTGCCAGCACACCATGGAGGGACAACGAGCAGTACTTC. It yields the protein CASTPWRDNEQYF.

The chain has TRBV7-9 and TRBJ2-1; no clear D gene. With 1 base removed from V and 10 bases from J, the gap between germline ends came to 17 bases. The germline gives CDR1 SEHNR, CDR2 FQNEAQ (reference sequence). This CDR3 spans 15 amino acids. In DNA, the CDR3 is TGTGCCAGCAGCTTAGAACGGGTGTTATTGGGAGAGCAGTTCTTC. The encoded protein is CASSLERVLLGEQFF.

J is TRBJ2-1 and V is TRBV5-6; D may be TRBD2 (5 bases). Looked up from germline, CDR1 is SGHDT and CDR2 is YYEEEE. The CDR3 spans 14 residues. V was cut by 1 base and J by 2 bases, with 7 bases left in between. CDR3 region: CASSLWETYNEQFF. The CDR3 nucleotides are TGTGCCAGCAGCTTGTGGGAGACCTACAATGAGCAGTTCTTC.

The chain employs TRBV4-2 and TRBJ1-2, with D hard to call. CDR1 is LGHNA, CDR2 YNFKEQ, per germline. The length of the CDR3 is 11 residues. Trimming removed 4 bases at V and 10 bases at J, with 10 bases between. The CDR3, as DNA: TGTGCCAGCAGCCTTGACCGTTACTACACCTTC. Protein: CASSLDRYYTF.

The chain recombines TRBV30 with TRBJ2-6, with no clear D. V dropped 0 bases and J dropped 4 bases, with 4 bases sitting between them. This CDR3 contains 13 residues. The germline V gene encodes CDR1 GTSNPN and CDR2 SVGIG (reference sequence). The CDR3 nucleotides are TGTGCCTGGAGTGTCCGCGGGGCCAACGTCCTGACTTTC. This translates into CAWSVRGANVLTF.

V and J are TRBV19 and TRBJ2-2; perhaps TRBD1 as D (5 bases). Trimming shortened V by 3 bases and J by 5 bases, and 13 bases separated the two germline ends. Germline V gene sequence: CDR1 LNHDA, CDR2 SQIVND (reference sequence). This CDR3 region has 15 residues. The DNA of the CDR3 is TGTGCCAGTAGTATTCCCAGGGTAGGGACCGGGGAGCTGTTTTTT. Protein sequence: CASSIPRVGTGELFF.

The V gene is TRBV9, the J gene TRBJ1-2; D possibly corresponds to TRBD1 (5 bases). Germline CDR1 reads SGDLS; CDR2 reads YYNGEE. The CDR3 extends over 15 amino acids. V lost 0 bases to trimming and J lost 6 bases, with 15 bases between them. The CDR3 sequence is CASSVVSGPSDGYTF. DNA of the CDR3: TGTGCCAGCAGCGTAGTTTCGGGGCCCTCGGATGGCTACACCTTC. The full variable domain, rest sourced from reference TRBV9 and TRBJ1-2, is DSGVTQTPKHLITATGQRVTLRCSPRSGDLSVYWYQQSLDQGLQFLIQYYNGEERAKGNILERFSAQQFPDLHSELNLSSLELGDSALYFCASSVVSGPSDGYTFGSGTRLTVV.

The chain couples TRBV4-2 to TRBJ2-3, with 8 bases identical to TRBD2. CDR1 and CDR2 (germline): LGHNA, YNFKEQ. The CDR3 is 19 residues long. Germline trimming cut 3 bases from V and 2 bases from J; bases unmatched to any gene: 16. CDR3 sequence (DNA): TGTGCCAGCAGCCATGTTGGACGGAGTGCGGGAGGACTCACAGATACGCAGTATTTT. Amino acids: CASSHVGRSAGGLTDTQYF.

The chain joins TRBV28 to TRBJ1-2, with TRBD1 as a possible D gene (5 bases). Trimming pared 3 bases from V and 6 bases from J, leaving 14 bases between. Germline values: CDR1 MDHEN, CDR2 SYDVKM. The CDR3 spans 14 residues. The CDR3 protein is CASSLNRSPHGYTF. The DNA of the CDR3 is TGTGCCAGCAGTTTGAACAGGTCCCCACATGGCTACACCTTC.

The chain joins TRBV10-3 to TRBJ1-3; 8 nucleotides line up with TRBD1. The CDR3 has 14 residues. V was pared by 2 bases and J by 6 bases, with 3 bases of the junction left unmatched. Looked up from germline, CDR1 is ENHRY and CDR2 is SYGVKD. The CDR3 here is CAISENQGANTIYF. Here the CDR3 DNA reads TGTGCCATCAGTGAGAATCAGGGGGCAAACACCATATATTTT.